One sample yielded the 5 T cell receptor beta chains listed below, sequenced in a study of a mutant IDH1 vaccine in newly diagnosed glioma. Clones were read by immunoSEQ multiplex PCR, and TCRdb kept only the in-frame ones, dropping some. The repertoire holds more than 35,000 clones, with around 86% as singletons. Antigens for these TCRs are unknown. Time point given: week 35, safety follow-up. Topical imiquimod accompanied each vaccine dose, which consisted of 300 ug of mutant IDH1 20-mer peptide. The sequenced sample was PBMCs, obtained from a glioma patient whose treatment included an IDH1 peptide vaccine. Receptors originate from a woman in her thirties or forties with glioma. Some clones in this sample may be carry-over from other donors' samples.

The genes are TRBV5-6 and TRBJ1-2; possibly TRBD1 for D (6 bases). The CDR3 consists of 13 residues. V shed 2 bases and J shed 6 bases, with 11 bases lying between them. CDR1 SGHDT and CDR2 YYEEEE come from the germline V gene. Here the CDR3 DNA reads TGTGCCAGCAGCTTACCCGGGACAAATGGCTACACCTTC. It specifies CASSLPGTNGYTF. Together with reference TRBV5-6 and TRBJ1-2, the CDR3 gives the full variable domain: DAGVTQSPTHLIKTRGQQVTLRCSPKSGHDTVSWYQQALGQGPQFIFQYYEEEERQRGNFPDRFSGHQFPNYSSELNVNALLLGDSALYLCASSLPGTNGYTFGSGTRLTVV.

The chain recombines TRBV15 with TRBJ2-2; 7 positions agree with TRBD1. CDR1 and CDR2 from the germline V gene are LNHNV and YYDKDF (reference sequence). J gave up 5 bases and V 0 bases, and 6 bases lay outside the gene matches. The CDR3 totals 16 residues. The chain's CDR3 is CATSRDKQGRTGELFF. The CDR3 nucleotides read TGTGCCACCAGCAGAGATAAACAGGGGCGTACCGGGGAGCTGTTTTTT.

The chain's CDR3 is CASSLQGVRTEAFF. In DNA, the CDR3 is TGCGCCAGCAGCTTGCAAGGGGTCCGCACTGAAGCTTTCTTT. The chain employs TRBV5-1 and TRBJ1-1; TRBD1 is a possible D gene (5 bases). With 1 base removed from V and 4 bases from J, the gap between germline ends came to 11 bases. The germline CDR1 and CDR2 sequences are SGHRS and YFSETQ. This CDR3 has 14 amino acids. The full variable domain, with the rest looked up from reference TRBV5-1 and TRBJ1-1, is KAGVTQTPRYLIKTRGQQVTLSCSPISGHRSVSWYQQTPGQGLQFLFEYFSETQRNKGNFPGRFSGRQFSNSRSEMNVSTLELGDSALYLCASSLQGVRTEAFFGQGTRLTVV.

The V and J genes are TRBV5-1 and TRBJ1-5; D call uncertain. The CDR3 has 13 residues. Trimming left V 4 bases short and J 2 bases short, with 7 bases between. Germline V gene lookup returns CDR1 SGHRS and CDR2 YFSETQ. This CDR3 is CASSPEGNQPQHF. In DNA, the CDR3 is TGCGCCAGCAGCCCCGAAGGCAATCAGCCCCAGCATTTT.

In this sample, this clone turned up once. The chain joins TRBV5-1 to TRBJ2-2; D remains ambiguous. The V gene's germline CDR1 is SGHRS and CDR2 YFSETQ. V lost 3 bases to trimming and J lost 3 bases, with 12 bases between them. The CDR3 totals 15 residues. CDR3 amino acids: CASSYRMPDTGELFF. DNA for the CDR3: TGCGCCAGCAGCTACAGAATGCCGGACACCGGGGAGCTGTTTTTT.